These 6 T cell receptor delta chains were sequenced from one sample in a study of gamma-delta T cells after stem cell transplantation (TCRdb year 2016). Library method: RT-PCR. The reads were generated on an Illumina MiSeq. Public reads were reanalyzed in TCRdb with CATT, and rows carrying the same DNA were merged afterwards. Within this sample are thousands of delta-chain clones, with around a tenth of them counted one time only. 13% of the sample is held by the ten biggest clonotypes. The specimen sequenced was gamma-delta T cells. Every receptor here comes from a human donor. It is not recorded whose cells these are; they may come from a transplant donor.

This clone was recorded a few times. A far more abundant clone sits one base away, making this likely a read error. V and J are TRDV2 and TRDJ1; 11 bases are shared with TRDD3. J was trimmed by 1 base and V by 4 bases; bases with no gene match: 10. The CDR3 has 17 amino acids. The germline CDR1 and CDR2 sequences are GEAIGNYY and EKD. The CDR3 reads CACDQVGDTSCTDKLIF. The CDR3, as DNA: TGTGCCTGTGATCAAGTGGGGGATACGAGCTGCACCGATAAACTCATCTTT.

A few counts support this clone. The chain joins TRDV2 to TRDJ1; D gene ambiguous. V was shortened by 3 bases and J by 13 bases, with 20 bases between the two germline ends. The germline V gene encodes CDR1 GEAIGNYY and CDR2 EKD. The CDR3 is 13 residues long. The CDR3 loop reads CACDPHGPPRTIF. In DNA form, the CDR3 reads TGTGCCTGTGACCCCCACGGGCCCCCAAGAACCATCTTT.

This clone was observed a handful of times. V gene TRDV2 combines with J gene TRDJ1; 7 bases line up with TRDD3. J lost 0 bases, V lost 2 bases, and 11 bases had no gene match. CDR1 is GEAIGNYY and CDR2 is EKD in the germline V gene. CDR3 length equals 17 residues. CDR3 in DNA: TGTGCCTGTGACAACCTGGGGGCTACGATGGACACCGATAAACTCATCTTT. The encoded protein is CACDNLGATMDTDKLIF.

Notes on this clone: This probably arose from a read error, given a far larger clone one base away. The gene calls are TRDV2 and TRDJ3; 10 nucleotides line up with TRDD3. This CDR3 is built from 23 residues. Per the germline V gene, CDR1 is GEAIGNYY and CDR2 is EKD. CDR3 sequence (DNA): TGTGCCTGTGACACCGAGGGACTGAACTGGGGGATCCAGGCCTCCTGGGACATCCGACAGATGTTTTTC. Encoded protein: CACDTEGLNWGIQASWDIRQMFF.

This clone appeared a few times. The junction and the germline gene differ at one end; a read error may be behind it. The chain couples TRDV1 to TRDJ2; TRDD3 aligns across 10 bases. This CDR3 has 18 amino acids. Germline CDR1 and CDR2: TSWWSYY and QGS. CDR3 nucleotide sequence: TGTGCTCTTGCTGTACGGGAGTCCAAGGGGGATACGACAGCGCAACTCTTCTTT. It yields the protein CALAVRESKGDTTAQLFF.

Concerning this clone: Possible read error: a much larger clone is one base away. The chain uses TRDV2 and TRDJ2; 13 nucleotides align to TRDD3. CDR1 is GEAIGNYY and CDR2 is EKD in the germline V gene. The CDR3 is made up of 20 amino acids. The CDR3 bases are TGTGCCTGTGTCACCGCACTGGGGGATACGGCCGGCGCTTTGACAGCACAACTCTTCTTT. The encoded protein is CACVTALGDTAGALTAQLFF.